This is a list of T cell receptor beta chains from one sample in a study of T cell repertoires in cytomegalovirus infection. TCRdb processed the reads anew with MiXCR; each CDR3 protein has one entry. The sample holds approximately 500,000 distinct CDR3 sequences, around a quarter seen once. Material: PBMCs. The receptor set was obtained from a human donor in good health (CMV status not recorded). Some clones in this sample may be carry-over from other donors' samples. The CDR3 runs from the conserved cysteine through the conserved F or W. The D gene is left open where the match is weak. Size values are once, few and many counts, or a class for expanded clones, and some rows have none.

D gene	V gene	clone size	J gene	CDR3 protein	CDR3 DNA
NA	TRBV7-2	few	TRBJ1-1	CASSLFRFGSVTEAFF	TGTGCCAGCAGCTTATTTCGGTTTGGATCGGTCACTGAAGCTTTCTTT
NA	TRBV14	NA	TRBJ2-1	CASSQEAGSSYNEQFF	TGTGCCAGCAGCCAAGAGGCGGGGAGCTCCTACAATGAGCAGTTCTTC
NA	TRBV7-9	NA	TRBJ1-2	CASSMTPPGYGYTF	TGTGCCAGCAGTATGACCCCCCCGGGCTATGGCTACACCTTC
TRBD2	TRBV6-2/TRBV6-3	NA	TRBJ2-2	CASSTTILAGKNTGELFF	TGTGCCAGCAGTACAACCATACTAGCGGGGAAGAACACCGGGGAGCTGTTTTTT
NA	TRBV7-8	NA	TRBJ1-1	CASSPDRLNTEAFF	TGTGCCAGCAGCCCGGACCGATTAAACACTGAAGCTTTCTTT
TRBD2	TRBV12-3/TRBV12-4	NA	TRBJ2-1	CASSAGGISDYNEQFF	TGTGCCAGCAGTGCCGGGGGGATCTCCGACTACAATGAGCAGTTCTTC
NA	TRBV7-2	many	TRBJ1-3	CASSLMQGAAGNTIYF	TGTGCCAGCAGCTTAATGCAGGGCGCAGCTGGAAACACCATATATTTT
TRBD2	TRBV7-6	many	TRBJ2-3	CASSSSPTSGSKDTQYF	TGTGCCAGCAGCTCCTCCCCGACTAGCGGGAGTAAAGATACGCAGTATTTT
TRBD2	TRBV4-1	NA	TRBJ2-3	CASSQEEAGGPMGTQYF	TGCGCCAGCAGCCAAGAGGAGGCGGGAGGCCCTATGGGTACGCAGTATTTT
TRBD2	TRBV7-9	few	TRBJ2-2	CASRPRTSGNTGELFF	TGTGCCAGCAGGCCCAGGACTAGCGGGAACACCGGGGAGCTGTTTTTT
TRBD2	TRBV5-1	many	TRBJ2-1	CASSQYSGIADEQFF	TGCGCCAGCAGCCAATATAGCGGGATTGCTGATGAGCAGTTCTTC
TRBD2	TRBV18	many	TRBJ2-3	CASSPPSSGTLTDTQYF	TGTGCCAGCTCACCACCCTCTAGCGGGACACTAACAGATACGCAGTATTTT
TRBD2	TRBV7-2	many	TRBJ2-3	CASSFLAGGPDTQYF	TGTGCCAGCAGTTTTCTAGCGGGAGGGCCAGATACGCAGTATTTT
TRBD1	TRBV7-3	many	TRBJ1-1	CASSSGTGDTQAFF	TGTGCCAGCAGCTCTGGGACAGGGGATACCCAAGCTTTCTTT
TRBD2	TRBV6-5	NA	TRBJ2-5	CASSYSGGGGGETQYF	TGTGCCAGCAGTTACTCAGGAGGCGGGGGGGGGGAGACCCAGTACTTC
TRBD2	TRBV11-2	NA	TRBJ2-5	CASSLDPGRKTQYF	TGTGCCAGCAGCTTAGATCCCGGGAGGAAGACCCAGTACTTC
NA	TRBV6-6	NA	TRBJ2-7	CASSYRRTPAGGSYEQYF	TGTGCCAGCAGTTACCGCCGGACTCCTGCCGGTGGGTCCTACGAGCAGTACTTC
NA	TRBV7-2	many	TRBJ1-6	CASSLEPQFYNSPLHF	TGTGCCAGCAGCTTAGAACCCCAGTTTTATAATTCACCCCTCCACTTT
NA	TRBV7-2	many	TRBJ2-7	CASSTTGSTYEQYF	TGTGCCAGCAGTACTACAGGGTCCACCTACGAGCAGTACTTC
NA	TRBV28	few	TRBJ2-1	CATKGTRDPPYNEQFF	TGTGCCACCAAAGGAACGCGGGACCCGCCCTACAATGAGCAGTTCTTC
NA	TRBV19	few	TRBJ1-5	CASSIGGGDNQPQHF	TGTGCCAGTAGTATAGGAGGCGGGGACAATCAGCCCCAGCATTTT